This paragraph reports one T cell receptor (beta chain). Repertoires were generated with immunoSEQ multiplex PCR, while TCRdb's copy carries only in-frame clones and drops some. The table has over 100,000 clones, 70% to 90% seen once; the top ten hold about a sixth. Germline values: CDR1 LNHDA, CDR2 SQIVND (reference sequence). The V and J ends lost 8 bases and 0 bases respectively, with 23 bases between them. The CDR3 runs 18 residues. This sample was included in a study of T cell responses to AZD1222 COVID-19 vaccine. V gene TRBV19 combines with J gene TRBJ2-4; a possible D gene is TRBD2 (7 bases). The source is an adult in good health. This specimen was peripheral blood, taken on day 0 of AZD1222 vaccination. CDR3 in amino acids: CASRARGGASPAKNIQYF. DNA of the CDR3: TGTGCCAGTCGAGCCCGAGGGGGGGCATCTCCAGCCAAAAACATTCAGTACTTC.